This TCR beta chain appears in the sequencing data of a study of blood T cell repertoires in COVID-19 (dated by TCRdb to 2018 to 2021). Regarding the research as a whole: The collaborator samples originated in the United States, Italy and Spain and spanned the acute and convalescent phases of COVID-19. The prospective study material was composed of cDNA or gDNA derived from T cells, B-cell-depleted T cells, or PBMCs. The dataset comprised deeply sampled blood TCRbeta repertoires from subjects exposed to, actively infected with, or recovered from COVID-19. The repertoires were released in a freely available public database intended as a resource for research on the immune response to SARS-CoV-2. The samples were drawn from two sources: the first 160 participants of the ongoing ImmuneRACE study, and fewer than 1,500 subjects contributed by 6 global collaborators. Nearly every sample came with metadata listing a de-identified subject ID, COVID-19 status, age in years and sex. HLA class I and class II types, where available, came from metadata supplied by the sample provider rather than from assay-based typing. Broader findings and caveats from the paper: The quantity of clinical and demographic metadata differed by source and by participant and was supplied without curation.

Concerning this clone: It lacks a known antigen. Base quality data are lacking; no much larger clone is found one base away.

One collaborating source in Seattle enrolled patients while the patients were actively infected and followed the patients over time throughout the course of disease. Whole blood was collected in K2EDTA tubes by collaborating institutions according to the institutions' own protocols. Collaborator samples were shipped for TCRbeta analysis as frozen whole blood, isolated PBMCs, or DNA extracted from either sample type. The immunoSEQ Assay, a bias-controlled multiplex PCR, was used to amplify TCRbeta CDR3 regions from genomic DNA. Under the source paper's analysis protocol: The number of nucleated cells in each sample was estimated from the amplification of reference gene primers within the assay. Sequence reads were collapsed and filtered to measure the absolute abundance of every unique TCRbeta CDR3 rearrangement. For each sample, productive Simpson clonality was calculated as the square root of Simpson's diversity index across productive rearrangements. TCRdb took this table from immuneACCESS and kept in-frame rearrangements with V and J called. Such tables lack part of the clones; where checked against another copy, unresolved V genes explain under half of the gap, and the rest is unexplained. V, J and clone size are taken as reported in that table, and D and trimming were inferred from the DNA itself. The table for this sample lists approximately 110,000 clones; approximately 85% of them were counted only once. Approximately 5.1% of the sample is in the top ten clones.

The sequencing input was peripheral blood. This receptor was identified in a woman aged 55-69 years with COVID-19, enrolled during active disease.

The CDR3 here reads CASSLPGGPSKNIQYF. Read as DNA, the sequence is TGTGCCAGCAGCTTACCGGGGGGGCCTTCCAAAAACATTCAGTACTTC. This sequence uses TRBV7-9 and TRBJ2-4, and TRBD2 aligns with 8 junction nucleotides. V has 2 bases trimmed and J has 2 bases trimmed; junction bases matching no gene number 5. Spanning cysteine to phenylalanine, the CDR3 consists of 16 amino acids. Just CDR3 DNA is preserved here, 48 bases in frame from base 1. Sequences SEHNR (CDR1) and FQNEAQ (CDR2) are obtained from the germline V gene (reference sequence).